The 18 T cell receptor beta chains listed next were all sequenced from one sample in a study of glioma-infiltrating T cells after dendritic cell vaccination. Time point described: after dendritic cell vaccination, including at tumor progression/relapse. Assay used: immunoSEQ multiplex PCR; TCRdb lists only in-frame clones, some missing. The sample gives roughly 60,000 clones, approximately 86% of which show up once; around a tenth is in the top ten. The source was blood, collected after dendritic cell vaccination. The receptors were sampled from a human donor with glioblastoma.

This clone was detected once. The V gene is TRBV7-6, the J gene TRBJ2-7, with a weak D call TRBD1 (5 bases). Trimming took off 5 bases at V and 3 bases at J, with 20 bases between the two ends. The CDR3 totals 16 residues. The V gene's germline CDR1 is SGHVS and CDR2 FNYEAQ. The CDR3 loop reads CASSRATDQFYYEQYF. DNA of the CDR3: TGTGCCAGCAGCAGAGCGACAGATCAATTTTACTACGAGCAGTACTTC.

The V and J genes are TRBV11-3 and TRBJ2-5, with TRBD2 matching over 10 bases. The length of the CDR3 is 17 residues. The trim removed 1 base at V and 4 bases at J, leaving 9 bases unmatched. Germline lookup yields CDR1 SGHNT and CDR2 YENEEA. The CDR3 sequence is CASSLVLAGIRGETQYF. The CDR3 nucleotides read TGTGCCAGCAGCTTAGTACTAGCGGGGATCCGGGGAGAGACCCAGTACTTC.

V is TRBV7-2 and J is TRBJ2-3; perhaps TRBD2 as D (6 bases). The CDR3 has 15 amino acids. V was clipped by 6 bases and J by 1 base, with 14 bases between them. Per the germline V gene, CDR1 is SGHTA and CDR2 is FQGNSA. In nucleotides, the CDR3 is TGTGCCAGCAGTCCCTCGACGGGGGGCACAGATACGCAGTATTTT. Encoded protein: CASSPSTGGTDTQYF.

This clone was recorded only once. An end of the junction differs from the germline gene, which may be a read error. V gene TRBV7-7 combines with J gene TRBJ2-1; the match to TRBD1 covers 9 bases. Germline CDR1 SSHAT, CDR2 FNYEAQ (reference sequence). The CDR3 is made up of 14 amino acids. The CDR3 coding sequence is TGTGCTAGCAGCCCCGGACAGGGGATGAATGAGCAGTTCTTC. This encodes CASSPGQGMNEQFF.

The chain employs TRBV4-3 and TRBJ2-2; TRBD1 matches 9 bases. The junction had 4 bases not matched to a gene; V was cut back by 3 bases and J by 5 bases. Germline CDR1 LGHNA, CDR2 YSLEER. CDR3 length: 15 amino acids. CDR3 protein: CASSQDRGDTGELFF. CDR3 DNA: TGCGCCAGCAGCCAGGACAGGGGAGATACCGGGGAGCTGTTTTTT.

The chain is built from TRBV4-2 and TRBJ2-4; no definite D call. V shed 0 bases and J shed 3 bases, with 9 bases lying between them. This CDR3 spans 15 amino acids. Germline CDR1 and CDR2: LGHNA and YNFKEQ. In nucleotides, the CDR3 is TGTGCCAGCAGCCAAGATCTTAACAGCAAAAACATTCAGTACTTC. Its translation is CASSQDLNSKNIQYF.

V and J are TRBV14 and TRBJ2-2; no clear D. Per the germline V gene, CDR1 is SGHDN and CDR2 is FVKESK. The germline V and J ends were trimmed by 3 bases and 3 bases, with 5 bases remaining between them. The CDR3 totals 13 residues. CDR3 sequence reads: CASSQAYTGELFF. CDR3 nucleotide sequence: TGTGCCAGCAGCCAGGCTTACACCGGGGAGCTGTTTTTT.

The chain employs TRBV6-6 and TRBJ1-1; D is possibly TRBD1 (5 bases). This CDR3 spans 12 amino acids. Trimming left V 3 bases short and J 10 bases short, with 12 bases between. Germline loops: CDR1 MNHNY, CDR2 SVGAGI (reference sequence). This CDR3 reads CASSYLSGPAFF. The CDR3 DNA reads TGTGCCAGCAGTTATTTGTCAGGGCCAGCTTTCTTT.

In its sample, this clone was seen a few times. V and J are TRBV5-4 and TRBJ2-7; 8 bases map to TRBD2. In germline, CDR1 is SGHNT, CDR2 YYREEE (reference sequence). The CDR3 is made up of 14 amino acids. The trim removed 0 bases at V and 1 base at J, leaving 0 bases unmatched. This chain's CDR3 is CASSLERGSYEQYF. The CDR3 DNA follows: TGTGCCAGCAGCTTGGAGCGGGGGTCCTACGAGCAGTACTTC.

This chain joins TRBV30 and TRBJ1-2; TRBD1 aligns across 11 bases. This CDR3 region has 16 residues. Trimming took 5 bases from V and 7 from J; bases not matched to a gene: 15. The germline CDR1 and CDR2 sequences are GTSNPN and SVGIG (reference sequence). The CDR3: CAWADRWDRGTTGYTF. CDR3 nucleotide sequence: TGTGCCTGGGCCGATAGATGGGACAGGGGGACGACTGGCTACACCTTC. Together with reference TRBV30 and TRBJ1-2, the CDR3 gives the full variable domain: SQTIHQWPATLVQPVGSPLSLECTVEGTSNPNLYWYRQAAGRGLQLLFYSVGIGQISSEVPQNLSASRPQDRQFILSSKKLLLSDSGFYLCAWADRWDRGTTGYTFGSGTRLTVV.

There are a few counts of this clone. This chain uses TRBV9 with TRBJ2-1; 7 bases are a match to TRBD1. The CDR3 runs 16 residues. Germline CDR1 and CDR2: SGDLS and YYNGEE. V trimming: 4 bases; J trimming: 5 bases; junction bases outside the gene matches: 12. CDR3 DNA sequence: TGTGCCAGCAGCACCGATCCCAGGGGGAAAGACAATGAGCAGTTCTTC. It yields the protein CASSTDPRGKDNEQFF. The full variable domain, in which reference TRBV9 and TRBJ2-1 provide the parts outside the CDR3, is DSGVTQTPKHLITATGQRVTLRCSPRSGDLSVYWYQQSLDQGLQFLIQYYNGEERAKGNILERFSAQQFPDLHSELNLSSLELGDSALYFCASSTDPRGKDNEQFFGPGTRLTVL.

This chain joins TRBV11-2 and TRBJ2-3, with 14 positions matching TRBD2. The length of the CDR3 is 16 residues. The V gene's germline CDR1 is SGHAT and CDR2 FQNNGV. The V segment lost 5 bases and the J segment 2 bases; nucleotides outside the gene matches: 3. The DNA of the CDR3 is TGTGCCAGCAGCCTGGGACTAGCGGGGGTCACAGATACGCAGTATTTT. Its translation is CASSLGLAGVTDTQYF.

V gene TRBV5-1 combines with J gene TRBJ2-3; 8 positions match TRBD2. Unmatched junction bases numbered 5, after V lost 3 bases and J lost 5 bases. The germline gives CDR1 SGHRS, CDR2 YFSETQ. The CDR3 extends over 14 amino acids. DNA of the CDR3: TGCGCCAGCAGCTCCGGGACTAGACAAGATACGCAGTATTTT. Its translation: CASSSGTRQDTQYF.

The rearrangement uses TRBV9 and TRBJ2-2; the D gene is possibly TRBD1 (5 bases). CDR1 is SGDLS, CDR2 YYNGEE, per germline. V was clipped by 4 bases and J by 3 bases, with 22 bases between them. The CDR3 extends over 18 amino acids. The CDR3 protein is CASSPPSSGLPYTGELFF. In DNA, the CDR3 is TGTGCCAGCAGCCCACCCTCGTCAGGGCTTCCCTACACCGGGGAGCTGTTTTTT.

The chain combines TRBV2 with TRBJ1-6, with D possibly TRBD1 on 5 matching bases. CDR1 is SNHLY and CDR2 is FYNNEI in the germline V gene. Trimming took off 5 bases at V and 8 bases at J, with 16 bases between the two ends. CDR3 length: 15 residues. Written as DNA, the CDR3 is TGTGCCAGCAGTAGGGGAGGGGCTGGGGATTCACCCCTCCACTTT. Protein: CASSRGGAGDSPLHF.

This rearrangement joins TRBV4-2 to TRBJ1-2; the D gene is possibly TRBD1 (6 bases). Germline V lookup: CDR1 LGHNA, CDR2 YNFKEQ. V was clipped by 1 base and J by 4 bases, with 16 bases between them. The CDR3 has 16 amino acids. The CDR3 region has the DNA TGTGCCAGCAGCCAAGGTTCGGGAGGACAGTTCTATGGCTACACCTTC. Protein sequence: CASSQGSGGQFYGYTF.

This chain uses TRBV7-2 with TRBJ1-1; D is perhaps TRBD1 (6 bases). The V gene lost 1 base and the J gene lost 5 bases, with 14 bases spanning the gap. CDR1 is SGHTA and CDR2 is FQGNSA in the germline V gene. The CDR3 runs to 15 residues. The CDR3 loop is CASSLVLGAQTEAFF. The CDR3 DNA reads as TGTGCCAGCAGCTTAGTTCTGGGGGCGCAAACTGAAGCTTTCTTT.

V usage is TRBV6-5 and J usage is TRBJ2-3; 7 positions agree with TRBD1. The CDR3 totals 15 residues. V lost 6 bases, J lost 4 bases, and 10 bases stayed unmatched. The germline CDR1 and CDR2 sequences are MNHEY and SVGAGI. CDR3 amino acids: CASSRTGDRADTQYF. The CDR3 DNA reads TGTGCCAGCAGCCGTACAGGGGATAGGGCAGATACGCAGTATTTT.